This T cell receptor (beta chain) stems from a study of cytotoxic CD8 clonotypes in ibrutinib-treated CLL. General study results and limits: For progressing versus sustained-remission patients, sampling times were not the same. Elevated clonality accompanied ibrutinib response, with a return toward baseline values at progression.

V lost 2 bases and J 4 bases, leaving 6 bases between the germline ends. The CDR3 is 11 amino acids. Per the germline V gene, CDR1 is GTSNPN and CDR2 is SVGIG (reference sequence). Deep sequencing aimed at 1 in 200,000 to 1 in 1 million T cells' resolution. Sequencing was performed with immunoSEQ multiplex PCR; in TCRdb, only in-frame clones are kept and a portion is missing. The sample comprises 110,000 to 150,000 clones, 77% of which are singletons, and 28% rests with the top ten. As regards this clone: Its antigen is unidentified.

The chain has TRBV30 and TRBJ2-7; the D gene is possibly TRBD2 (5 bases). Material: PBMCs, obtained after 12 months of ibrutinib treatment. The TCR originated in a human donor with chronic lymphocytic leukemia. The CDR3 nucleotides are TGTGCCTGGAGTAGAGGGTACGAGCAGTACTTC. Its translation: CAWSRGYEQYF. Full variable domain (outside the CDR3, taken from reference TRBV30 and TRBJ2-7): SQTIHQWPATLVQPVGSPLSLECTVEGTSNPNLYWYRQAAGRGLQLLFYSVGIGQISSEVPQNLSASRPQDRQFILSSKKLLLSDSGFYLCAWSRGYEQYFGPGTRLTVT.